Listed here is a single T cell receptor (beta chain). Its antigen is currently not known. No base-level quality is on record; no much larger clone is a single base apart. Whole blood was collected in K2EDTA tubes by collaborating institutions according to the institutions' own protocols. For TCRbeta analysis, collaborators shipped samples in one of three forms: frozen whole blood, isolated PBMCs, or DNA extracted from either of those sample types. The immunoSEQ Assay, a bias-controlled multiplex PCR, was used to amplify TCRbeta CDR3 regions from genomic DNA. The authors' pipeline ran thus. Nucleated cell counts per sample were estimated from amplification of reference gene primers within the assay. Sequence reads were collapsed and filtered to measure the absolute abundance of every unique TCRbeta CDR3 rearrangement. Productive Simpson clonality was computed per sample as the square root of Simpson's diversity index over productive rearrangements. Here the immuneACCESS table is served through TCRdb, limited to in-frame sequences with V and J called. Missing clones are a known gap in these copies; in checked studies unresolved V genes cover under half, and the rest lacks a known reason. V and J calls and clone size are as listed in that table; D and trimming were resolved from the DNA. This sample gives tens of thousands of clones in total; roughly 83% of them show up just once. Jointly, the top ten make up roughly 28% of the sample.

The data stem from a study of blood T cell repertoires in COVID-19 (dated by TCRdb to 2018 to 2021). Some background on the complete study: Collaborator samples came from the United States, Italy and Spain and covered acute and convalescent phases of COVID-19. The prospective study material was composed of cDNA or gDNA derived from T cells, B-cell-depleted T cells, or PBMCs. The dataset comprised deeply sampled blood TCRbeta repertoires from subjects exposed to, actively infected with, or recovered from COVID-19. A freely available public database, intended as a resource for researchers studying the immune response to SARS-CoV-2, is where the repertoires were released. The samples were drawn from the first 160 participants of the ongoing ImmuneRACE study and from 950 to 1,500 subjects provided by 6 global collaborators. The sample metadata nearly always contained a de-identified subject ID, COVID-19 status, age in years and sex. Where available, HLA class I and class II types were obtained from metadata supplied by the sample provider rather than from assay-based typing. The paper as a whole reports these results and caveats: The quantity of clinical and demographic metadata differed by source and by participant and was supplied without curation.

Taken from the germline V gene, the CDR1 and CDR2 loops are SGHDT and YYEEEE. Trimming takes 3 bases off V and 5 bases off J; junction bases not matched to a gene: 5. Reading from cysteine to phenylalanine, the CDR3 counts 13 amino acids. Of the read, only the CDR3 DNA is kept; its 39 bases are in frame from base 1. Sequencing was done on a sample of peripheral blood. The V and J genes are TRBV5-6 and TRBJ2-7, and 7 junctional nucleotides match TRBD2. The sequence came from a man aged 65-85 years with acute or convalescent COVID-19. In nucleotide form, the sequence is TGTGCCAGCAGCTACCTGGGGGGGGACGAGCAGTACTTC. This translates into CASSYLGGDEQYF.